The 5 T cell receptor beta chains given below trace back to one sample, sequenced in a study of cytomegalovirus exposure and HLA in healthy donors. TCRdb's table, derived via immunoSEQ multiplex PCR, lists solely in-frame clones and lacks some. The top ten clones hold roughly 0.88% of a sample with 250,000 to 350,000 clones, roughly 88% of them seen once. Sequenced material: PBMCs. The receptors were sampled from a man aged 25-40 years in good health and CMV-seronegative.

The chain joins TRBV18 to TRBJ1-5; 8 nucleotides line up with TRBD1. This CDR3 is 16 amino acids long. The ends lost 3 bases at V and 0 bases at J; junction bases unmatched: 4. Germline V gene data show CDR1 as KGHSH and CDR2 as LQKENI. CDR3 amino acids: CASSPGTGSSNQPQHF. The CDR3 coding sequence is TGTGCCAGCTCACCTGGGACAGGTTCTAGCAATCAGCCCCAGCATTTT.

The count of this clone is one. The V and J genes are TRBV4-3 and TRBJ1-2, with 10 bases that match TRBD1. After removal of 1 base from V and 8 bases from J, the junction contained 4 bases not matched to a gene. The CDR3 has 14 amino acids. Germline V CDR1 and CDR2: LGHNA, YSLEER. The CDR3 here is CASSQGTGGSGYTF. The CDR3 nucleotides read TGCGCCAGCAGCCAAGGGACAGGGGGAAGCGGCTACACCTTC.

The sample holds a few counts of this clone. CDR3 region: CASSGRGLPSSYEQYF. In DNA form, the CDR3 reads TGTGCCAGCAGTGGACGGGGACTCCCTTCCTCCTACGAGCAGTACTTC. The rearrangement links TRBV6-1 to TRBJ2-7; perhaps TRBD2 as D (6 bases). Germline CDR1 reads MNHNS; CDR2 reads SASEGT. The CDR3 length is 16 residues. V shed 4 bases and J shed 0 bases, with 16 bases lying between them.

The rearrangement uses TRBV29-1 and TRBJ2-3; 11 bases match TRBD2. The CDR3 covers 15 residues. V trimming: 8 bases; J trimming: 1 base; junction bases outside the gene matches: 8. Germline loops: CDR1 SQVTM, CDR2 ANQGSEA. CDR3: CSILPLAGGTDTQYF. The CDR3 coding sequence is TGCAGCATCCTACCACTAGCGGGGGGCACAGATACGCAGTATTTT.

The V gene is TRBV19, the J gene TRBJ2-5; 10 bases are a match to TRBD1. This CDR3 region has 14 residues. J was trimmed by 4 bases and V by 3 bases; bases with no gene match: 2. CDR1 is LNHDA and CDR2 is SQIVND in the germline V gene (reference sequence). In nucleotides, the CDR3 is TGTGCCAGTAGTATGACAGGGGGCGGAGAGACCCAGTACTTC. This codes for CASSMTGGGETQYF.